This TCR beta chain derives from a study of T-cell reconstitution after alpha-beta-depleted transplantation in children. This clonotype showed up just a few times. Per the germline V gene, CDR1 is GTSNPN and CDR2 is SVGIG (reference sequence). The length of the CDR3 is 12 residues. V gave up 3 bases and J gave up 3 bases, with 9 bases separating them. Unique molecular identifiers were incorporated during preparation of the TCRbeta library. Each CDR3 protein gets one entry after TCRdb re-called the PCR reads with MiXCR. The data hold about 200,000 distinct CDR3 sequences, with 5.5% to 7% observed a single time.

Sequenced here: PBMCs, sampled before TCRalphabeta/CD19-depleted stem cell transplant. The sequence derives from a boy under 10 years old with acute lymphoblastic leukemia, due to receive a stem cell transplant. The chain joins TRBV30 to TRBJ2-7; D not resolved. CDR3 sequence: CAWRHRDYEQYF. CDR3 coding DNA: TGTGCCTGGAGACATCGAGACTACGAGCAGTACTTC.